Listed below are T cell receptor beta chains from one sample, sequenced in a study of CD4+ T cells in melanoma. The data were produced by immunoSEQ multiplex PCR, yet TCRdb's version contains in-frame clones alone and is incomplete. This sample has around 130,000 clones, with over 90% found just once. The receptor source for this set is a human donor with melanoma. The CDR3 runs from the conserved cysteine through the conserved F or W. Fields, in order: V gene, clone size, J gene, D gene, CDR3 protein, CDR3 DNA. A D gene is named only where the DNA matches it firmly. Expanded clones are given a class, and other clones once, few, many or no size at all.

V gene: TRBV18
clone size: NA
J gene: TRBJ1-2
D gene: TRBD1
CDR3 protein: CASSAGTGLGYTF
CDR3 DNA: TGTGCCAGCTCGGCCGGGACAGGGCTTGGCTACACCTTC

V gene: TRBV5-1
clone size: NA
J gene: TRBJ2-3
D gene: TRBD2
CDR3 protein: CASSLALAGGTDTQYF
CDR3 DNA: TGCGCCAGCAGCTTGGCTCTAGCGGGGGGAACAGATACGCAGTATTTT

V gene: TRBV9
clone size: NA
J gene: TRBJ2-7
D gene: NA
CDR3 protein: CASSPKLVGLNEQYF
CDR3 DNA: TGTGCCAGCAGCCCAAAGCTCGTGGGTCTGAACGAGCAGTACTTC

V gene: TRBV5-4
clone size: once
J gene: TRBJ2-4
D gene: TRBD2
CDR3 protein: CASSRGGMAKNIQYF
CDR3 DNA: TGTGCCAGCAGCCGCGGGGGGATGGCCAAAAACATTCAGTACTTC

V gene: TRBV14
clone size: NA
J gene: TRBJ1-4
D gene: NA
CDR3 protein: CASSLSGLNEKLFF
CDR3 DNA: TGTGCCAGCAGCCTTTCAGGTCTTAATGAAAAACTGTTTTTT

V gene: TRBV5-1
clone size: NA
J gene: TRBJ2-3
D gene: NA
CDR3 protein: CASSLGAGAATDTQYF
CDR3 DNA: TGCGCCAGCAGCTTGGGGGCGGGGGCTGCGACAGATACGCAGTATTTT

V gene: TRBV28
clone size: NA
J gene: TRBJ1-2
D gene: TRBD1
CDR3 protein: CASSLSGTGQHRF
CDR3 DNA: TGTGCCAGCAGTCTTTCCGGGACAGGCCAACATAGGTTC

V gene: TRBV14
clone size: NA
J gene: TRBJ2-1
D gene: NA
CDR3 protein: CASSQVVRYNEQFF
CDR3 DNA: TGTGCCAGCAGCCAAGTGGTCCGATACAATGAGCAGTTCTTC

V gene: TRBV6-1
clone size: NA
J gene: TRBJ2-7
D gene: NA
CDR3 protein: CASSRTDRTYEQYF
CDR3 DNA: TGTGCCAGCAGTAGAACAGACAGGACCTACGAGCAGTACTTC

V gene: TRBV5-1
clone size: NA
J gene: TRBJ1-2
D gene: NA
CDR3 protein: CASSPTRDGGFGYTF
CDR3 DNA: TGCGCCAGCAGCCCCACCCGGGACGGGGGATTCGGCTACACCTTC

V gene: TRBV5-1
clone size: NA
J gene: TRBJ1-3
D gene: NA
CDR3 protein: CASSLGGSSSGNTIYF
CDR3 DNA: TGCGCCAGCAGCCTGGGCGGAAGCAGCTCTGGAAACACCATATATTTT

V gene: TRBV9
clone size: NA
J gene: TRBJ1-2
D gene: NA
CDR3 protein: CASSVQSRHYGYTF
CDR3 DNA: TGTGCCAGCAGCGTTCAGTCACGGCACTATGGCTACACCTTC

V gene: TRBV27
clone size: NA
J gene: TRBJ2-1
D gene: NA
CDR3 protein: CASSLRLQGHEQFF
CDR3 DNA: TGTGCCAGCAGTCTTCGACTTCAGGGACATGAGCAGTTCTTC

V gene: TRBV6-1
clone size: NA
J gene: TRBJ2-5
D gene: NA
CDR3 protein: CASSEGETQYF
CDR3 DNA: TGTGCCAGCAGTGAGGGAGAGACCCAGTACTTC